The 9 T cell receptor beta chains below come from one sample, sequenced in a study of tumor-infiltrating lymphocytes in oesophageal squamous cell carcinoma. A single record per CDR3 protein comes from TCRdb applying MiXCR to the PCR reads. Of roughly 20,000 distinct CDR3 sequences in the sample, 36% are singletons; the top ten hold 9% to 13%. The sequencing sample was made of esophageal tumor tissue. The receptors were gathered from a male donor with esophageal squamous cell carcinoma.

The rearrangement joins TRBV7-8 to TRBJ2-6; D uncertain. The DNA end is more similar to TRBJ2-5, so the J call may be wrong. The CDR3 spans 12 residues. Germline CDR1 reads SGHVS; CDR2 reads FQNEAQ. The CDR3 DNA follows: TGTGCCAGCAGCTTACCCAAAGAGACCCAGTACTTC. It specifies CASSLPKETQYF.

The V gene is TRBV18, the J gene TRBJ1-5; D not certain. The CDR3 loop spans 13 amino acids. CDR1 and CDR2 (germline): KGHSH, LQKENI. Trimming took 3 bases from V and 6 from J, leaving 9 bases between them. The CDR3 is CASSPPPGQPQHF. DNA for the CDR3: TGTGCCAGCTCACCTCCCCCGGGTCAGCCCCAGCATTTT.

This clonotype was counted at least ten times. The DNA of the CDR3 is TGTGCCAGCAGACCGGCTAACTATGGCTACACCTTC. Its translation is CASRPANYGYTF. The chain recombines TRBV6-1 with TRBJ1-2; no reliable D call. With 6 bases removed from V and 0 bases from J, the gap between germline ends came to 5 bases. The CDR3 loop spans 12 amino acids. The germline gives CDR1 MNHNS, CDR2 SASEGT.

The chain joins TRBV7-3 to TRBJ2-4, with 13 bases fitting TRBD2. There are 16 residues in the CDR3. The V segment lost 2 bases and the J segment 13 bases; nucleotides outside the gene matches: 11. Germline CDR1 SGHTA, CDR2 FQGTGA. The CDR3 region has the DNA TGTGCCAGCAGCTTATCCTGGACTAGCGGGGGCAATGAGCAGTACTTC. This gives the protein CASSLSWTSGGNEQYF.

This clonotype has ten or more counts. The gene calls are TRBV24-1 and TRBJ2-1; 11 bases align to TRBD1. V shed 3 bases and J 2 bases; nucleotides not matched to a gene: 5. CDR1 KGHDR and CDR2 SFDVKD come from the germline V gene. The CDR3 covers 17 residues. The CDR3, as DNA: TGTGCCACCAGTGATGGGGACAGGGGGGTGGCCTACAATGAGCAGTTCTTC. It codes for CATSDGDRGVAYNEQFF.

This clonotype was recorded many times. The chain has TRBV6-1 and TRBJ1-2, with TRBD1 as a possible D gene (5 bases). Per germline, CDR1 MNHNS and CDR2 SASEGT. V was clipped by 3 bases and J by 4 bases, with 9 bases between them. This CDR3 is 13 amino acids long. CDR3 region: CASSEGLGYGYTF. For the CDR3, the DNA is TGTGCCAGCAGTGAGGGACTGGGCTATGGCTACACCTTC.

The chain carries TRBV7-6 and TRBJ2-3; a possible D gene is TRBD2 (5 bases). The DNA end is more similar to TRBJ2-1, so the J call may be wrong. The V gene's germline CDR1 is SGHVS and CDR2 FNYEAQ. The CDR3 length is 13 residues. The CDR3 DNA reads TGTGCCAGCAGCTTCGGAGGCACAGATACGCAGTTCTTC. It is translated as CASSFGGTDTQFF.

This clonotype was counted at least ten times. The chain employs TRBV7-6 and TRBJ2-2; 8 positions match TRBD2. The J segment lost 6 bases and the V segment lost 5 bases, leaving 5 bases of the junction unmatched. Looked up from germline, CDR1 is SGHVS and CDR2 is FNYEAQ. There are 14 residues in the CDR3. The CDR3 sequence: CASSRFGGAGELFF. DNA of the CDR3: TGTGCCAGCAGCCGTTTCGGGGGGGCCGGGGAGCTGTTTTTT.

This clonotype was seen only a few times. The genes are TRBV7-6 and TRBJ2-7, with D possibly being TRBD2 (5 bases). The germline gives CDR1 SGHVS, CDR2 FNYEAQ. Trimming pared 5 bases from V and 2 bases from J, leaving 13 bases between. The CDR3 runs 14 residues. This CDR3 is CASSPGSVTYEQYF. CDR3 nucleotide sequence: TGTGCCAGCAGCCCCGGTAGCGTTACCTACGAGCAGTACTTC.